The 5 T cell receptor beta chains in this list originate from one sample, sequenced in a study of blood T cell repertoires in COVID-19. Assay used: immunoSEQ multiplex PCR; TCRdb lists only in-frame clones, some missing. The sample contains a few hundred thousand clones, 85% of which appear only once. The specimen sequenced was peripheral blood. The source is a woman in her late teens or twenties with acute or convalescent COVID-19.

J is TRBJ2-3 and V is TRBV9, with TRBD2 as a possible D gene (6 bases). The CDR3 sequence is 15 residues long. V was shortened by 0 bases and J by 4 bases, with 12 bases between the two germline ends. Germline V gives CDR1 SGDLS, CDR2 YYNGEE. DNA of the CDR3: TGTGCCAGCAGCGTAGGGCGGGACCAGGCAGATACGCAGTATTTT. It yields the protein CASSVGRDQADTQYF.

The genes are TRBV6-5 and TRBJ1-2; TRBD1 matches at 9 bases. This CDR3 spans 14 amino acids. In germline, CDR1 is MNHEY, CDR2 SVGAGI. Germline trimming cut 6 bases from V and 5 bases from J; bases unmatched to any gene: 7. CDR3: CASSILTGGYGYTF. The CDR3 coding sequence is TGTGCCAGCAGCATCTTGACAGGGGGGTATGGCTACACCTTC.

This chain connects TRBV28 to TRBJ2-2; 9 bases line up with TRBD2. The junction had 11 bases not matched to a gene; V was cut back by 5 bases and J by 4 bases. The germline gives CDR1 MDHEN, CDR2 SYDVKM. This CDR3 has 17 residues. CDR3 in amino acids: CASSLLILAGVTGELFF. The CDR3 bases are TGTGCCAGCAGTCTGCTTATATTAGCGGGAGTCACCGGGGAGCTGTTTTTT.

The chain combines TRBV6-5 with TRBJ1-5; no clear D gene. The CDR3 has 15 residues. Germline CDR1 is MNHEY and CDR2 is SVGAGI. V was trimmed by 3 bases and J by 4 bases, leaving 13 bases between them. The CDR3 here is CASSYKWESNQPQHF. As DNA, the CDR3 is TGTGCCAGCAGTTATAAATGGGAGTCTAATCAGCCCCAGCATTTT.

V is TRBV29-1 and J is TRBJ2-5, with TRBD1 as a possible D gene (6 bases). Germline lookup yields CDR1 SQVTM and CDR2 ANQGSEA. The ends were cut back, 6 bases at V and 2 bases at J, with 10 bases in the middle. The CDR3 spans 12 residues. In nucleotides, the CDR3 is TGCAGCGTCGGCGGACAGCAAGAGACCCAGTACTTC. Encoded protein: CSVGGQQETQYF.